This TCR beta chain was sequenced during a study of technical replicates of blood from several donors. Germline V gene sequence: CDR1 SGHDT, CDR2 YYEEEE. This CDR3 has 14 residues. Trimming took 4 bases from V and 2 from J, leaving 13 bases between them. Produced via immunoSEQ multiplex PCR; TCRdb's table is partial and in-frame only. The repertoire consists of about 79,000 clones, with 90% to 95% occurring once and the leading ten covering roughly 0.26%. V usage is TRBV5-6 and J usage is TRBJ2-7, with TRBD2 as a possible D gene (5 bases). Sequencing was done on a sample of T cells isolated from PBMCs. This clonotype originated in a human donor in good health. As DNA, the CDR3 is TGTGCCAGCAGCCCGGACTTCCAGGCCTACGAGCAGTACTTC. Its translation: CASSPDFQAYEQYF.